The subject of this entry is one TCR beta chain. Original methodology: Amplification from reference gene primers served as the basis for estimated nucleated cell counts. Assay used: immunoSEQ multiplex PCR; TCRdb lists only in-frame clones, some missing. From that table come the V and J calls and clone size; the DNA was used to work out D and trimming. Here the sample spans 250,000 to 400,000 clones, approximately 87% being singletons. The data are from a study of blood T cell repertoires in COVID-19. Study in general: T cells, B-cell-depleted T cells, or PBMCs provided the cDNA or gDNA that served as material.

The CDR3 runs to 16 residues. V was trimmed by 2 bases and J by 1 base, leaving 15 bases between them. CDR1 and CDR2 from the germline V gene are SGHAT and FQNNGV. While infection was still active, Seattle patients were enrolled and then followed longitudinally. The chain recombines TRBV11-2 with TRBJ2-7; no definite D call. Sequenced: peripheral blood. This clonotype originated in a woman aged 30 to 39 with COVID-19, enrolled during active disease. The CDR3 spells CASSLTQTPGSYEQYF. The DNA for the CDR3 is TGTGCCAGCAGCTTAACCCAAACTCCTGGTTCCTACGAGCAGTACTTC.